This TCR beta chain was captured in a study of immune heterogeneity within non-small cell lung tumors. TCRs were amplified from approximately 600 ng gDNA of bulk tumor per sample. Doctors removed several biopsies from each primary tumor during surgery, keeping them far apart. Curative surgical treatment was performed in patients who had newly diagnosed, untreated non-small cell lung cancer. Trimming removed 4 bases from V and 2 bases from J, with 9 bases in between. There are 14 residues in the CDR3. Per the germline V gene, CDR1 is MNHNS and CDR2 is SASEGT. Study results and caveats: Multiple tumor sites within a patient showed recurrence of identical dominant CDR3 beta clonotypes; site-unique high-frequency clones were present as well. Local T-cell clonality tracked local tumor mutational burden; the correlation was moderate but significant (R about 0.37).

TCR beta CDR3 amplification used multiplex PCR with 32 V and 13 J primers. A single record per CDR3 protein comes from TCRdb applying MiXCR to the multiplex PCR reads. This repertoire shows 22,000 or so distinct CDR3 sequences, roughly 30% found once; its top ten account for about 3.7%. This clonotype was detected many times. Its target is unknown. The sample taken for sequencing was lung tumor tissue. The chain is built from TRBV6-1 and TRBJ1-5; no clear D gene. The TCR was taken from a man between 35 and 55 years old with non-small cell lung cancer. As DNA, the CDR3 is TGTGCCAGCAGTGCAGAGTTGGGCAATCAGCCCCAGCATTTT. Translated: CASSAELGNQPQHF.